This entry lists 3 T cell receptor beta chains sequenced from one sample in a study of tumor and adjacent non-tumor tissue in lung cancer. This sample's RNA came from whole unsorted tissue. A modified ARM-PCR protocol with three rounds of nested PCR amplified TCRbeta. TCRdb recomputed calls from the multiplex PCR reads with MiXCR, one row per CDR3 protein. The data contain under 100,000 distinct CDR3 sequences, less than 75% of them singletons. The sequencing sample was made of lung tumor tissue. These receptors were collected from a woman in her 70s with non-small cell lung cancer.

The chain is built from TRBV28 and TRBJ1-1; possibly TRBD1 for D (5 bases). The CDR3 length is 15 residues. Germline V gives CDR1 MDHEN, CDR2 SYDVKM. The V end was cut by 4 bases, the J end by 4 bases, with 16 bases between. The CDR3 region is CASSSAGAVSTEAFF. The CDR3 DNA is TGTGCCAGCAGTTCTGCCGGGGCAGTAAGCACTGAAGCTTTCTTT.

With respect to this clonotype: This could be a read error, since a much larger clone is one nucleotide away. The conserved closing phenylalanine or tryptophan is absent in this CDR3, likely reflecting a read error. The chain couples TRBV13 to TRBJ2-4; D not resolved. V lost 2 bases and J 5 bases, leaving 7 bases between the germline ends. CDR3 length: 13 amino acids. Per germline, CDR1 PRHDT and CDR2 FYEKMQ (reference sequence). CDR3 nucleotide sequence: TGTGCCAGCAGCTTACCCGTAGAAAACATTCAGTACTTA. It codes for CASSLPVENIQYL.

As for this clonotype: At one boundary the junction diverges from the germline segment, which might be a read error. This chain links TRBV6-1 with TRBJ2-5, with unresolved D. From germline, CDR1 is MNHNS and CDR2 SASEGT. The CDR3 is 15 amino acids. As DNA, the CDR3 is TGTGCAAGCAGTTCGTCAACCGTCTGGACAGAGACCCAGTACTTC. Protein: CASSSSTVWTETQYF.